A single sample is the source of the 9 T cell receptor beta chains below, sequenced in a study of T cell changes during pregnancy in multiple sclerosis. TCRdb keeps only in-frame clones here, not all; method: immunoSEQ multiplex PCR. The repertoire has about 25,000 clones, approximately 86% of them found once; the top ten carry approximately 13%. The starting material was CD8+ T cells from peripheral blood mononuclear cells, obtained in the first trimester of pregnancy. These receptors were collected from a female donor in good health, enrolled as a control in a pregnancy study.

The chain couples TRBV2 to TRBJ2-1, with D perhaps TRBD1 (5 bases). Germline assignment: CDR1 SNHLY and CDR2 FYNNEI. V lost 7 bases to trimming and J lost 7 bases, with 14 bases between them. The CDR3 loop spans 13 amino acids. CDR3 bases: TGTGCCAGCAAGGACATAAGTACGAATGAGCAGTTCTTC. Translation: CASKDISTNEQFF. The full variable domain, rest sourced from reference TRBV2 and TRBJ2-1, is EPEVTQTPSHQVTQMGQEVILRCVPISNHLYFYWYRQILGQKVEFLVSFYNNEISEKSEIFDDQFSVERPDGSNFTLKIRSTKLEDSAMYFCASKDISTNEQFFGPGTRLTVL.

For the CDR3, the DNA is TGTGCCAGCAGTGAGACGGGGGGACGATCACCCCTCCACTTT. It translates to CASSETGGRSPLHF. The gene calls are TRBV6-1 and TRBJ1-6; TRBD1 might be the D (5 bases). The CDR3 consists of 14 residues. From germline, CDR1 is MNHNS and CDR2 SASEGT. Trimming left V 3 bases short and J 10 bases short, with 13 bases between.

This clone was detected once. This chain joins TRBV9 and TRBJ2-5; 8 bases agree with TRBD2. The germline gives CDR1 SGDLS, CDR2 YYNGEE. Trimming at V came to 3 bases and at J to 2 bases, leaving 6 bases not matched to a gene. The CDR3 extends over 15 amino acids. The CDR3 DNA follows: TGTGCCAGCAGCGAGGGTAGCGGGATTCAAGAGACCCAGTACTTC. Protein product: CASSEGSGIQETQYF.

CDR3 sequence reads: CASSLSSGGGFGYTF. As DNA, the CDR3 is TGTGCCAGTAGTCTGTCGTCGGGAGGGGGTTTTGGCTACACCTTC. V and J are TRBV19 and TRBJ1-2; D possibly corresponds to TRBD1 (6 bases). CDR1 is LNHDA, CDR2 SQIVND, per germline (reference sequence). V lost 5 bases, J lost 7 bases, and 20 bases lay in between. This CDR3 contains 15 residues.

This clone has just one count. V usage is TRBV10-2 and J usage is TRBJ1-1; D unclear. Trimming pared 6 bases from V and 0 bases from J, leaving 8 bases between. CDR3 size: 13 residues. Germline V CDR1 and CDR2: WSHSY, SAAADI. CDR3 sequence reads: CASRQLMNTEAFF. Written as DNA, the CDR3 is TGCGCCAGCAGACAGCTCATGAACACTGAAGCTTTCTTT.

The chain links TRBV5-1 to TRBJ2-1; 10 bases line up with TRBD2. Germline lookup yields CDR1 SGHRS and CDR2 YFSETQ. V lost 1 base to trimming and J lost 9 bases; unmatched junction nucleotides: 7. CDR3 length: 15 amino acids. CDR3 sequence reads: CASSLFTSGNGEQFF. CDR3 nucleotides: TGCGCCAGCAGCTTGTTCACTAGCGGGAATGGTGAGCAGTTCTTC. The full variable domain, its missing parts supplied by reference TRBV5-1 and TRBJ2-1, is KAGVTQTPRYLIKTRGQQVTLSCSPISGHRSVSWYQQTPGQGLQFLFEYFSETQRNKGNFPGRFSGRQFSNSRSEMNVSTLELGDSALYLCASSLFTSGNGEQFFGPGTRLTVL.

DNA of the CDR3: TGTGCCAGCAGCTTTTTGGGGGAGGGGGAGCAGTTCTTC. Its translation is CASSFLGEGEQFF. The V call is TRBV13, the J call TRBJ2-1; 7 bases map to TRBD2. The V gene's germline CDR1 is PRHDT and CDR2 FYEKMQ (reference sequence). This CDR3 contains 13 residues. The J segment lost 10 bases and the V segment lost 3 bases, leaving 6 bases of the junction unmatched.

As regards this clone: The sample carries other DNA sequences with the same CDR3. The rearrangement uses TRBV19 and TRBJ1-2; the D gene is possibly TRBD1 (5 bases). From germline, CDR1 is LNHDA and CDR2 SQIVND (reference sequence). The CDR3 is 14 residues long. Trimming cost V 4 bases and J 4 bases, with 13 bases left between them. CDR3 sequence reads: CASSSQPGGYGYTF. DNA for the CDR3: TGTGCCAGTAGTAGTCAGCCCGGGGGCTATGGCTACACCTTC.

This chain connects TRBV6-1 to TRBJ1-5; TRBD1 aligns across 7 bases. CDR1 and CDR2 from the germline V gene are MNHNS and SASEGT. Losses at the gene ends were 3 bases for V and 9 bases for J; bases not matched to a gene: 17. The CDR3 spans 17 residues. CDR3 coding DNA: TGTGCCAGCAGTGAGTTTAGAGGGGGCGTCCCCATTCGGCCCCAGCATTTT. It encodes CASSEFRGGVPIRPQHF.